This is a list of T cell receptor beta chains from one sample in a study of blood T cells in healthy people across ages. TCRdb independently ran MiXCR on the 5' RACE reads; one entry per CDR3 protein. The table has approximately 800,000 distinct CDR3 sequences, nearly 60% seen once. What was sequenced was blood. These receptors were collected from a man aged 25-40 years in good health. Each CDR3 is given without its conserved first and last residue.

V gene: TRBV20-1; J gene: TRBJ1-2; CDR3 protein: SAWDGTGKGYGYT
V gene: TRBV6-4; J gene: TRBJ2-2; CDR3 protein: ASSRDRGPGELF
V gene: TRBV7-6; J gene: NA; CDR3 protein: ASSQASWDEQY
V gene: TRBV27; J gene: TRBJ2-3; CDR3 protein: ASSQRGGVTDTQY
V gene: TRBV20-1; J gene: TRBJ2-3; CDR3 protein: SAGGLRTDTQY
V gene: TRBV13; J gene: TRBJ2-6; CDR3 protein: ASSLVSGFGANVLT
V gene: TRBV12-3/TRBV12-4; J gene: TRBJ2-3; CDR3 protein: ASMARTTSTDTQY
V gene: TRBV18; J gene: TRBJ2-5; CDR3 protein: ASSPLDKPETQY
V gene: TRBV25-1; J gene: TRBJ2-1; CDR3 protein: ASSSPGGRNNEQF
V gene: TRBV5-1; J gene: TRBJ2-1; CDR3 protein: ASSWGGTGKNEQF
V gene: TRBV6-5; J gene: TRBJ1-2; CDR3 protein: ASSYSQVYGYT
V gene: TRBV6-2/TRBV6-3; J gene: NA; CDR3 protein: ASSSRAEQY
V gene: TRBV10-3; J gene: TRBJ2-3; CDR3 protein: AFSLYGRDTDTQY
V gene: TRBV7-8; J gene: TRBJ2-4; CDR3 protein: ASSPLLGVGIQY
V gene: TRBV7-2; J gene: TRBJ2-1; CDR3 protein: ASSQIRGQGMNEQF
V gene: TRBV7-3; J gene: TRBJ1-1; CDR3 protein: ASSSTGQGTGKDTEAF
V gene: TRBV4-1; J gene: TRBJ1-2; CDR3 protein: ASSPATRNYGYT
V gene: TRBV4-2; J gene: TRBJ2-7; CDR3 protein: ASSQKMGRELTYEQY
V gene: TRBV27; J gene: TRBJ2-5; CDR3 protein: ATLTLRLKETQY
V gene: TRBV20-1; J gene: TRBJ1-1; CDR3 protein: SARLTGRGTEAF
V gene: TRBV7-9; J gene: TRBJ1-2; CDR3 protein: ASSITGGEGNYGYT
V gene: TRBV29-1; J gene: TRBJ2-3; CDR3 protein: SVEGGGGTDTQY